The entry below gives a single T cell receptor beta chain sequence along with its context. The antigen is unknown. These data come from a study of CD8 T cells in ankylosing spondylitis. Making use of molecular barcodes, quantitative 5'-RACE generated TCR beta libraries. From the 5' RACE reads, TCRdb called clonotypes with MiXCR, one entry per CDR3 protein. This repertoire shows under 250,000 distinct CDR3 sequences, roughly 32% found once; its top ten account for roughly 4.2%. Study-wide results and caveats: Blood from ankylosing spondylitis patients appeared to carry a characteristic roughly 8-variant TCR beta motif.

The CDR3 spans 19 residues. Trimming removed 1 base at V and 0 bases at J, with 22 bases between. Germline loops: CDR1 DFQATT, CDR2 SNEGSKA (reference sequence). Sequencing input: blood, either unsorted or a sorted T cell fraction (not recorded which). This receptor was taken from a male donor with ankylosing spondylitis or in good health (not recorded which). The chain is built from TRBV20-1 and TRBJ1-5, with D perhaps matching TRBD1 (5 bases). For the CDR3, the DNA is TGCAGTGCTAGAGGGGGGGAACTTTTAAATACTCATAGCAATCAGCCCCAGCATTTT. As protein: CSARGGELLNTHSNQPQHF.